This record concerns one T cell receptor (beta chain) sequence. This specimen belongs to a study of blood T cell repertoires in COVID-19. Study background: All recovered Cohort 3 donors got two negative PCRs, got clearance, or saw symptom resolution. COVID-19 samples, acute and convalescent, were from the United States, Italy and Spain.

Per the authors' pipeline: Amplification with reference gene primers provided the estimates of nucleated cell counts. Clones were sequenced by immunoSEQ multiplex PCR, and TCRdb holds only the in-frame ones, with some missing. The V and J calls and clone size were taken over from that table, and D and trimming were inferred from the DNA. The table records fewer than 250,000 clones, 87% of them present only once. The V gene lost 0 bases and the J gene lost 1 base, with 18 bases spanning the gap. Germline loops: CDR1 MNHEY, CDR2 SVGEGT. This CDR3 is 18 amino acids long. The rearrangement uses TRBV6-2 or TRBV6-3 and TRBJ1-1, with D unresolved. Sequencing was done on a sample of PBMCs or T cells enriched from blood (not recorded which). The clonotype was recovered from a man aged 25-45 years in a cohort exposed to, infected with or recovered from COVID-19 (not recorded which). CDR3 nucleotide sequence: TGTGCCAGCAGTTACTCGGTTTGGCAGACTATACCGAACACTGAAGCTTTCTTT. Translated: CASSYSVWQTIPNTEAFF.